One sample yielded the 29 T cell receptor beta chains listed below, sequenced in a study of spatial heterogeneity in lung cancer. The time point is: sample taken at primary tumor resection. Tumor, nontumor lung or frozen PBMC supplied whole RNA that was sequenced unsorted. TCRdb analysed the 5' RACE reads with MiXCR anew, one entry per CDR3 protein. The table lists about 56,000 distinct CDR3 sequences, 7.5% to 8.5% of them singletons. The specimen was PBMCs, collected at surgery. These receptors were collected from a female donor with early-stage non-small cell lung cancer.

This clonotype was observed at least ten times. The chain carries TRBV7-7 and TRBJ2-5; a possible D gene is TRBD1 (5 bases). The CDR3 spans 13 residues. The germline gives CDR1 SSHAT, CDR2 FNYEAQ (reference sequence). Trimming took off 5 bases at V and 2 bases at J, with 9 bases between the two ends. CDR3: CASSPDRQETQYF. The CDR3 DNA follows: TGTGCCAGCAGCCCCGACAGACAAGAGACCCAGTACTTC. Based on the CDR3 plus reference TRBV7-7 and TRBJ2-5, the full variable domain is GAGVSQSPRYKVTKRGQDVTLRCDPISSHATLYWYQQALGQGPEFLTYFNYEAQPDKSGLPSDRFSAERPEGSISTLTIQRTEQRDSAMYRCASSPDRQETQYFGPGTRLLVL.

This clonotype came up a few times. CDR3 protein: CASSRDTYNEQFF. For the CDR3, the DNA is TGTGCCAGCAGCCGGGACACCTACAATGAGCAGTTCTTC. V is TRBV12-3 or TRBV12-4 and J is TRBJ2-1; D perhaps matches TRBD1 (6 bases). This CDR3 is built from 13 residues. Trimming stripped 6 bases from V and 2 bases from J, with 8 bases between.

At least ten counts were recorded for this clonotype. The chain uses TRBV4-2 and TRBJ1-4; D unclear. With 4 bases removed from V and 7 bases from J, the gap between germline ends came to 16 bases. The V gene's germline CDR1 is LGHNA and CDR2 YNFKEQ. CDR3 length equals 15 residues. CDR3 region: CASSPNSGLSEKLFF. In DNA form, the CDR3 reads TGTGCCAGCAGCCCGAACTCCGGCCTGTCTGAAAAACTGTTTTTT.

Many counts were recorded for this clonotype. V is TRBV7-2 and J is TRBJ2-1; 11 bases are shared with TRBD2. Losses at the gene ends were 1 base for V and 8 bases for J; bases not matched to a gene: 7. The CDR3 consists of 16 residues. Per germline, CDR1 SGHTA and CDR2 FQGNSA. CDR3 nucleotides: TGTGCCAGCAGCTTAGGTCTAGCGGGGGGTGTCCATGAGCAGTTCTTC. It is translated as CASSLGLAGGVHEQFF.

The chain joins TRBV27 to TRBJ1-4, with unresolved D. CDR3 length: 18 residues. Germline V CDR1 and CDR2: MNHEY, SMNVEV (reference sequence). V was cut by 1 base and J by 2 bases, with 17 bases left in between. The CDR3, as DNA: TGTGCCAGCAGTTTATTGTCGCAGGCCGTCGGGACTAATGAAAAACTGTTTTTT. It codes for CASSLLSQAVGTNEKLFF.

The sample holds many counts of this clonotype. The V gene is TRBV2, the J gene TRBJ2-1, with 11 bases identical to TRBD2. CDR3 size: 16 residues. Germline-derived CDR1 and CDR2 are SNHLY and FYNNEI. The junction had 5 bases not matched to a gene; V was cut back by 3 bases and J by 4 bases. In nucleotides, the CDR3 is TGTGCCAGCAGTGATCTGACTAGCGGGGAATACAATGAGCAGTTCTTC. This translates into CASSDLTSGEYNEQFF.

The rearrangement joins TRBV12-3 or TRBV12-4 to TRBJ2-1, with D maybe TRBD2 (6 bases). This CDR3 is 15 amino acids long. The V end lost 5 bases, the J end lost 3 bases, and 14 bases lay between the germline ends. The CDR3 region has the DNA TGTGCCAGCAGTCCAAGGAGGGGAGGCTACAATGAGCAGTTCTTC. Protein: CASSPRRGGYNEQFF.

A word on this clonotype: A much larger clone differs from this one at a single base, so this may be a read error. The J gene is TRBJ1-2, the V gene TRBV3-1, with D unresolved. The CDR3 covers 13 residues. The V gene's germline CDR1 is LGHDT and CDR2 YNNKEL (reference sequence). The CDR3 region is CGSSQDPTYGYTF. The CDR3 DNA reads TGTGGCAGCAGCCAAGACCCAACGTATGGCTACACCTTC. Full variable domain (missing parts from reference TRBV3-1 and TRBJ1-2): DTAVSQTPKYLVTQMGNDKSIKCEQNLGHDTMYWYKQDSKKFLKIMFSYNNKELIINETVPNRFSPKSPDKAHLNLHINSLELGDSAVYFCGSSQDPTYGYTFGSGTRLTVV.

There are a few counts of this clonotype. CDR3 protein: CASSRSGTPQETQYF. Here the CDR3 DNA reads TGTGCCAGCAGTCGCTCCGGGACCCCACAAGAGACCCAGTACTTC. The rearrangement links TRBV12-3 or TRBV12-4 to TRBJ2-5; the D call may be TRBD1 or TRBD2 (5 bases each). V was shortened by 5 bases and J by 2 bases, with 15 bases between the two germline ends. The CDR3 is 15 amino acids.

The sample holds a few counts of this clonotype. This chain links TRBV29-1 with TRBJ1-2; D remains unclear. This CDR3 is built from 12 residues. The germline gives CDR1 SQVTM, CDR2 ANQGSEA. Trimming shortened V by 0 bases and J by 9 bases, and 11 bases separated the two germline ends. In nucleotides, the CDR3 is TGCAGCGTTGAAGACAGGTACCGGAGCTACACCTTC. Translation: CSVEDRYRSYTF.

In its sample, this clonotype was seen many times. The chain joins TRBV7-6 to TRBJ1-3, with D uncertain. This CDR3 has 14 residues. CDR1 SGHVS and CDR2 FNYEAQ come from the germline V gene. V was clipped by 7 bases and J by 0 bases, with 10 bases between them. The CDR3: CASNDGRSGNTIYF. For the CDR3, the DNA is TGTGCCAGCAATGACGGCCGCTCTGGAAACACCATATATTTT. Together with reference TRBV7-6 and TRBJ1-3, the CDR3 gives the full variable domain: GAGVSQSPRYKVTKRGQDVALRCDPISGHVSLYWYRQALGQGPEFLTYFNYEAQQDKSGLPNDRFSAERPEGSISTLTIQRTEQRDSAMYRCASNDGRSGNTIYFGEGSWLTVV.

This clonotype has a count of ten or more. The CDR3 DNA is TGTGCCTGGAGTGAGGGACGTCGACACTTCTATGGCTACACCTTC. It translates to CAWSEGRRHFYGYTF. The chain is built from TRBV30 and TRBJ1-2; maybe TRBD1 (5 bases). In germline, CDR1 is GTSNPN, CDR2 SVGIG (reference sequence). V was shortened by 1 base and J by 4 bases, with 16 bases between the two germline ends. The CDR3 runs to 15 residues.

This clonotype came up a few times. The chain couples TRBV29-1 to TRBJ2-5; TRBD1 matches 8 bases. Germline V gene sequence: CDR1 SQVTM, CDR2 ANQGSEA. There are 13 residues in the CDR3. J gave up 6 bases and V 3 bases, and 6 bases lay outside the gene matches. CDR3 sequence: CSVEDRAAKTQYF. The CDR3 coding sequence is TGCAGCGTTGAGGACAGGGCCGCGAAGACCCAGTACTTC. The full variable domain, its missing parts supplied by reference TRBV29-1 and TRBJ2-5, is SAVISQKPSRDICQRGTSLTIQCQVDSQVTMMFWYRQQPGQSLTLIATANQGSEATYESGFVIDKFPISRPNLTFSTLTVSNMSPEDSSIYLCSVEDRAAKTQYFGPGTRLLVL.

This clonotype was seen ten or more times. The J gene is TRBJ1-1, the V gene TRBV28, with unresolved D. The CDR3 extends over 15 amino acids. V was clipped by 5 bases and J by 2 bases, with 15 bases between them. Germline values: CDR1 MDHEN, CDR2 SYDVKM. The CDR3 DNA follows: TGTGCCAGCAGTCCCCAAAGCATTGTTAACACTGAAGCTTTCTTT. Its translation is CASSPQSIVNTEAFF.

CDR3 DNA: TGTGCCAGCAGGGGAGGCGGAACCGGGGAGCTGTTTTTT. Protein sequence: CASRGGGTGELFF. V usage is TRBV2 and J usage is TRBJ2-2; D is possibly TRBD2 (6 bases). This CDR3 comprises 13 residues. The germline V and J ends were trimmed by 6 bases and 5 bases, with 10 bases remaining between them. Germline CDR1 SNHLY, CDR2 FYNNEI.

This clonotype was picked up many times. The CDR3 coding sequence is TGTGCCAGCAGCTACCGGGACAGGGGCACCGGGGAGCTGTTTTTT. As protein: CASSYRDRGTGELFF. The chain has TRBV7-8 and TRBJ2-2; 10 nucleotides line up with TRBD1. J was trimmed by 4 bases and V by 4 bases; bases with no gene match: 3. This CDR3 has 15 residues. Germline V gene lookup returns CDR1 SGHVS and CDR2 FQNEAQ.

The chain couples TRBV4-3 to TRBJ2-1, with D perhaps matching TRBD1 or TRBD2 (5 bases each). Germline V gene sequence: CDR1 LGHNA, CDR2 YSLEER. The V and J ends lost 0 bases and 0 bases respectively, with 9 bases between them. The CDR3 is 16 residues long. The chain's CDR3 is CASSQDGTSSYNEQFF. CDR3 coding DNA: TGCGCCAGCAGCCAAGATGGGACGAGCTCCTACAATGAGCAGTTCTTC.

The table lists this clonotype with a few counts. The chain is built from TRBV20-1 and TRBJ2-7; D is unclear. Trimming pared 3 bases from V and 0 bases from J, leaving 6 bases between. Germline V gives CDR1 DFQATT, CDR2 SNEGSKA (reference sequence). This CDR3 region has 12 residues. In DNA, the CDR3 is TGCAGTGCTAGGTCCAGCTCCTACGAGCAGTACGTC. The encoded protein is CSARSSSYEQYV.

At least ten counts were recorded for this clonotype. CDR3 sequence: CASSLGQGAYYNEQFF. The CDR3 DNA is TGTGCCAGCAGCTTAGGACAGGGGGCATACTACAATGAGCAGTTCTTC. This rearrangement joins TRBV5-6 to TRBJ2-1; 11 bases agree with TRBD1. The CDR3 contains 16 residues. The germline V gene has CDR1 SGHDT and CDR2 YYEEEE. The V segment lost 2 bases and the J segment 3 bases; nucleotides outside the gene matches: 4.

The table lists this clonotype with a few counts. V and J are TRBV3-1 and TRBJ1-6; perhaps TRBD1 as D (5 bases). V was pared by 1 base and J by 10 bases, with 14 bases between. Per the germline V gene, CDR1 is LGHDT and CDR2 is YNNKEL (reference sequence). The CDR3 runs 15 residues. The CDR3 DNA reads as TGTGCCAGCAGCCAAGGGGGGGATGGGGACTCACCCCTCCACTTT. This encodes CASSQGGDGDSPLHF.

In this sample, this clonotype turned up a few times. The chain employs TRBV20-1 and TRBJ1-5; TRBD1 might be the D (5 bases). V gave up 0 bases and J gave up 0 bases, with 9 bases separating them. This CDR3 is built from 15 residues. The germline CDR1 and CDR2 sequences are DFQATT and SNEGSKA (reference sequence). CDR3 residues: CSARDWGYSNQPQHF. As DNA, the CDR3 is TGCAGTGCTAGAGATTGGGGCTATAGCAATCAGCCCCAGCATTTT.

The rearrangement links TRBV5-4 to TRBJ2-5, with a possible D match to TRBD1 (5 bases). From germline, CDR1 is SGHNT and CDR2 YYREEE (reference sequence). Trimming left V 4 bases short and J 1 base short, with 11 bases between. This CDR3 comprises 14 residues. In DNA form, the CDR3 reads TGTGCCAGCAGCGCGCAGGGTTTCCAAGAGACCCAGTACTTC. This gives the protein CASSAQGFQETQYF.

The table lists this clonotype with many counts. The chain combines TRBV5-1 with TRBJ1-1; 7 bases fit TRBD1. Germline V gene sequence: CDR1 SGHRS, CDR2 YFSETQ. The CDR3 is 16 residues long. V lost 0 bases to trimming and J lost 0 bases; unmatched junction nucleotides: 5. The CDR3 protein is CASSLGGQSVNTEAFF. The CDR3 nucleotides are TGCGCCAGCAGCTTGGGGGGACAGTCCGTGAACACTGAAGCTTTCTTT.

The sample holds a few counts of this clonotype. The chain couples TRBV7-2 to TRBJ2-5, with 8 nucleotides matching TRBD1. Per the germline V gene, CDR1 is SGHTA and CDR2 is FQGNSA. The trim removed 6 bases at V and 4 bases at J, leaving 4 bases unmatched. The CDR3 has 13 residues. This CDR3 is CASSDRGRETQYF. The DNA of the CDR3 is TGTGCCAGCAGTGACAGGGGTCGAGAGACCCAGTACTTC.

This clonotype was counted many times. The genes are TRBV3-1 and TRBJ1-2; a weak D match, TRBD1 (6 bases). The CDR3 length is 14 residues. V was clipped by 0 bases and J by 6 bases, with 11 bases between them. Germline loops: CDR1 LGHDT, CDR2 YNNKEL (reference sequence). DNA for the CDR3: TGTGCCAGCAGCCAAGATGGAGAGGGGGATGGCTACACCTTC. Protein product: CASSQDGEGDGYTF.

This clonotype was seen at least ten times. The chain combines TRBV7-3 with TRBJ1-2, with 9 nucleotides matching TRBD1. Trimming at V came to 1 base and at J to 11 bases, leaving 8 bases not matched to a gene. The CDR3 is 14 residues long. The germline V gene has CDR1 SGHTA and CDR2 FQGTGA. The CDR3 loop reads CASSLNSGTGSYTF. The CDR3 DNA follows: TGTGCCAGCAGCTTAAATTCCGGGACAGGGAGTTACACCTTC.

This clonotype came up many times. V and J are TRBV6-5 and TRBJ1-1, with 7 bases fitting TRBD1. Losses at the gene ends were 4 bases for V and 1 base for J; bases not matched to a gene: 12. Germline loops: CDR1 MNHEY, CDR2 SVGAGI. The CDR3 is made up of 17 amino acids. In DNA form, the CDR3 reads TGTGCCAGCAGTTCCAGGGAAAGGGGGCGTTCGAACACTGAAGCTTTCTTT. Translation: CASSSRERGRSNTEAFF.

Many counts were recorded for this clonotype. V gene TRBV20-1 combines with J gene TRBJ2-7; maybe TRBD1 (5 bases). From germline, CDR1 is DFQATT and CDR2 SNEGSKA (reference sequence). Between the trimmed V and J ends, which lost 7 bases and 5 bases, there was a span of 18 bases. This CDR3 is 13 amino acids long. CDR3 region: CSVRAPLGHEQYV. In nucleotides, the CDR3 is TGCAGTGTCAGGGCCCCCCTTGGCCACGAGCAGTACGTC.

This clonotype has more than one count but fewer than ten. This chain uses TRBV5-1 with TRBJ2-5; perhaps TRBD2 as D (6 bases). This CDR3 has 14 amino acids. V dropped 4 bases and J dropped 1 base, with 11 bases sitting between them. Germline CDR1 is SGHRS and CDR2 is YFSETQ. This chain's CDR3 is CASSQGLTQETQYF. CDR3 coding DNA: TGCGCCAGCAGCCAGGGACTGACCCAAGAGACCCAGTACTTC. The full variable domain, with the rest looked up from reference TRBV5-1 and TRBJ2-5, is KAGVTQTPRYLIKTRGQQVTLSCSPISGHRSVSWYQQTPGQGLQFLFEYFSETQRNKGNFPGRFSGRQFSNSRSEMNVSTLELGDSALYLCASSQGLTQETQYFGPGTRLLVL.